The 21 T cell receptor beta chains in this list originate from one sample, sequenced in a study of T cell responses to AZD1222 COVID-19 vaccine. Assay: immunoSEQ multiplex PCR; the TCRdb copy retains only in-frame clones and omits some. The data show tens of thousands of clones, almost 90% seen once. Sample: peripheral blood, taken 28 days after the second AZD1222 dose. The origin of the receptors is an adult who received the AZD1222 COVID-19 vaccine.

This chain's CDR3 is CASSEDSRPAFF. CDR3 nucleotide sequence: TGTGCCAGCAGTGAGGACTCCCGACCAGCTTTCTTT. V is TRBV6-1 and J is TRBJ1-1; D ambiguous. The CDR3 sequence is 12 residues long. Germline values: CDR1 MNHNS, CDR2 SASEGT. V was trimmed by 3 bases and J by 10 bases, leaving 12 bases between them.

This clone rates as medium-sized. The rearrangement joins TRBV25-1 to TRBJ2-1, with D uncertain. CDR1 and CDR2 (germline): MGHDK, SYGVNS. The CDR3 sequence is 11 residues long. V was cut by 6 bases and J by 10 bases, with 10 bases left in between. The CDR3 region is CASRAGWEQFF. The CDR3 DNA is TGTGCCAGCAGGGCAGGATGGGAGCAGTTCTTC.

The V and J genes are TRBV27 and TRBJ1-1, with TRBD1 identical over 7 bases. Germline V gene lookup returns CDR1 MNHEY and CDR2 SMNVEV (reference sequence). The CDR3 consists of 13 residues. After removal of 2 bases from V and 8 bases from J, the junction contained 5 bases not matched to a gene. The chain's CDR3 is CASSLKGGGEAFF. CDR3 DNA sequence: TGTGCCAGCAGTTTAAAAGGGGGCGGCGAAGCTTTCTTT.

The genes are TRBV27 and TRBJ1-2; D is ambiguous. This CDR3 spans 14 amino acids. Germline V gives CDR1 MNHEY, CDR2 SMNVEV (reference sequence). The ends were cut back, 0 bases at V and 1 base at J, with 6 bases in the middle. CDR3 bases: TGTGCCAGCAGTTTATCCGGGAGTAACTATGGCTACACCTTC. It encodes CASSLSGSNYGYTF.

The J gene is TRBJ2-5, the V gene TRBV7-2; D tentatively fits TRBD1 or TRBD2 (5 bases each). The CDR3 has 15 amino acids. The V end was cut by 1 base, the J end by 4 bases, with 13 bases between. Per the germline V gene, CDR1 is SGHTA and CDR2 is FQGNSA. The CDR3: CASSLGFMRGETQYF. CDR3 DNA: TGTGCCAGCAGCTTAGGTTTTATGAGGGGAGAGACCCAGTACTTC.

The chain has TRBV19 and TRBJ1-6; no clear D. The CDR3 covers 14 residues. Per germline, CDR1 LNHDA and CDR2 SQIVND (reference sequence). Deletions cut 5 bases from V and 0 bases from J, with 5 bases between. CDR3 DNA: TGTGCCAGTAGTTTCGGCTCCTATAATTCACCCCTCCACTTT. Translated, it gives CASSFGSYNSPLHF.

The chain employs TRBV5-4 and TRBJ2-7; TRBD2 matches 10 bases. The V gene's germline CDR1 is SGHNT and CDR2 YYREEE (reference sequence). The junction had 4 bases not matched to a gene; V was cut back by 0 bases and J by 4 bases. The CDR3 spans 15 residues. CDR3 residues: CASSLGLAGKYEQYF. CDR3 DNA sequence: TGTGCCAGCAGCTTGGGACTAGCGGGTAAATACGAGCAGTACTTC.

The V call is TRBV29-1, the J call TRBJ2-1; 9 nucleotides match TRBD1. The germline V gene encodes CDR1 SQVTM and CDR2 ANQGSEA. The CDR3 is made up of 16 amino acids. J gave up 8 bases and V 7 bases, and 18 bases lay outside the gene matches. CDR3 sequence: CSAVRVRTGASHEQFF. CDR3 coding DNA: TGCAGCGCCGTTCGGGTCCGGACAGGGGCTTCACATGAGCAGTTCTTC.

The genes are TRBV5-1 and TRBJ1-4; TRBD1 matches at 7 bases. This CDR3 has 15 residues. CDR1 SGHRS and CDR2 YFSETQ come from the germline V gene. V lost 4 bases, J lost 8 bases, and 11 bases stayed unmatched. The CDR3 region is CASSPEQGRAEKLFF. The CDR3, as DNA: TGCGCCAGCAGCCCAGAACAGGGGAGGGCGGAAAAACTGTTTTTT.

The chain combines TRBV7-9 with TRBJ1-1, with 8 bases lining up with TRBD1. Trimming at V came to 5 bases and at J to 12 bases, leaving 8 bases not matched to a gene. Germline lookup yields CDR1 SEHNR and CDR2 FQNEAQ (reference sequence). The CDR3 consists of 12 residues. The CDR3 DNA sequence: TGTGCCAGCAGCCCCCCGGACAGGGAAACTTTCTTT. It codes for CASSPPDRETFF.

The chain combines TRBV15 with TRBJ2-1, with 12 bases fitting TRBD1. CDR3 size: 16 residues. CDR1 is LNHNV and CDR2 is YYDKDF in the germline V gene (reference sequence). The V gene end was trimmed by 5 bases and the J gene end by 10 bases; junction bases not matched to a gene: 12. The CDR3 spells CATSGGQGAPNVEQFF. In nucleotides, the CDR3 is TGTGCCACCAGCGGGGGACAGGGGGCCCCCAATGTAGAGCAGTTCTTC.

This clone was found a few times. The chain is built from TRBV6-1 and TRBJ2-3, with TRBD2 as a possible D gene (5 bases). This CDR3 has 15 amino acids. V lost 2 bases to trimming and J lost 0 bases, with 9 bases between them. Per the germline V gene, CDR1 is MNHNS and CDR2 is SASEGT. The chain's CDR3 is CASSEFSGSTDTQYF. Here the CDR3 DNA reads TGTGCCAGCAGTGAATTCAGCGGAAGCACAGATACGCAGTATTTT.

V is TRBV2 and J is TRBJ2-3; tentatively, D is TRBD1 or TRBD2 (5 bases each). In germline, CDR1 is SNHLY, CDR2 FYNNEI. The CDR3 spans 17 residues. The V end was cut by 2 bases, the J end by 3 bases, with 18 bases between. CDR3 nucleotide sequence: TGTGCCAGCAGTGAATTTCGAGGGGCGCGGGTAACAGATACGCAGTATTTT. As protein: CASSEFRGARVTDTQYF.

The CDR3 sequence is CASSKGAVDEQFF. CDR3 bases: TGTGCCAGCAGCAAAGGGGCAGTCGATGAGCAGTTCTTC. The gene calls are TRBV21-1 and TRBJ2-1; the D call in the table, TRBD1, was not verified against the DNA. TRBV21-1 is assigned pseudogene status. The CDR3 sequence is 13 residues long.

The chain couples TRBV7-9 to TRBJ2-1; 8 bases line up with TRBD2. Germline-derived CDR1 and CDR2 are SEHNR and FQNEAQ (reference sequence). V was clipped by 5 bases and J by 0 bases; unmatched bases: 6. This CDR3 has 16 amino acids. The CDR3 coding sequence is TGTGCCAGCAGCCACGGGGGGGCGAGCTCCTACAATGAGCAGTTCTTC. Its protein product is CASSHGGASSYNEQFF.

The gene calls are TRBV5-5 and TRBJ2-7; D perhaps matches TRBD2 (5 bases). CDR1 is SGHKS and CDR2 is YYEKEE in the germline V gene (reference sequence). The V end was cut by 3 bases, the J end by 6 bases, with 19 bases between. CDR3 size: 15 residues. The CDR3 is CASSWAADPRGEQYF. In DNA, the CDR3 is TGTGCCAGCAGCTGGGCCGCAGACCCCCGGGGCGAGCAGTACTTC.

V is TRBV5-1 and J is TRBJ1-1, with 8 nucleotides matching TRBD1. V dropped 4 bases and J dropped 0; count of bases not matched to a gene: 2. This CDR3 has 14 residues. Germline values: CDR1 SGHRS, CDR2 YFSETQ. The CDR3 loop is CASSEQGVNTEAFF. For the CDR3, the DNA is TGCGCCAGCAGCGAACAGGGGGTGAACACTGAAGCTTTCTTT.

CDR3 protein: CSVYLAAAYNEQFF. The CDR3 DNA follows: TGCAGCGTTTATCTAGCGGCTGCGTACAATGAGCAGTTCTTC. This chain joins TRBV29-1 and TRBJ2-1; 7 bases agree with TRBD2. The CDR3 is 14 amino acids. The trim removed 5 bases at V and 4 bases at J, leaving 8 bases unmatched. The germline V gene encodes CDR1 SQVTM and CDR2 ANQGSEA.

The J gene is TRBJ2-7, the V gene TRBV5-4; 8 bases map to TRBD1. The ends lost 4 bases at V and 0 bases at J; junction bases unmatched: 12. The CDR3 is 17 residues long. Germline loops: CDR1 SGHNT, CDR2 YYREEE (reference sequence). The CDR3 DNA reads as TGTGCCAGCAGCAACCGGGACAGGTACCATAGCTCCTACGAGCAGTACTTC. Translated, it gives CASSNRDRYHSSYEQYF.

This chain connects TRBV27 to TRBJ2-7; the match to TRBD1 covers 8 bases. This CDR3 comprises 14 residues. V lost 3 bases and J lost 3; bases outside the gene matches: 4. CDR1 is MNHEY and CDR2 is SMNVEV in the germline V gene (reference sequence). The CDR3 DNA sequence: TGTGCCAGCAGTTTCCTGGACAGGGTCTACGAGCAGTACTTC. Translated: CASSFLDRVYEQYF.

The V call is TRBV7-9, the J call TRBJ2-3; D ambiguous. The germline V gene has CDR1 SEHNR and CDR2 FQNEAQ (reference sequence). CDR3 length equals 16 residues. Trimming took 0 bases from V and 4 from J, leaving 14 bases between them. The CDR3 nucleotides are TGTGCCAGCAGCTTAGCGCGGCAGCTGGTCTCAGATACGCAGTATTTT. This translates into CASSLARQLVSDTQYF.